This T cell receptor (beta chain) was captured by sequencing in a study of a mutant IDH1 vaccine in newly diagnosed glioma listed by TCRdb under 2021. Looking at the study overall: Of the 32 patients who were treated, about 62% were male and roughly 38% were female, and the mean age was around 40 years. Before enrollment, patients had received standard therapy of radiotherapy alone, temozolomide alone, or radiochemotherapy with temozolomide; most received the combination. Six visits were used for peripheral blood collection: V03 (baseline), V05, V07, V10, V12 and V13. Longitudinal TCRB deep sequencing was done for roughly 23 treated patients, wherever samples were available for exploratory analyses. What the research found in general, with its limitations: According to the authors, sample limitations meant that analyses of patient blood samples could not be reproduced. Pseudoprogression appeared unrelated to alterations in the top peripheral T cell clonotypes detected by TCRB sequencing. Availability determined which PBMC samples were chosen for TCRB deep sequencing. Vaccine-induced immune responses across multiple MHC alleles were detected in 93.3% of patients.

Points on this clone: Its antigen remains undetermined. No much larger clone exists at a distance of one base, and base qualities are not known.

Library method: the immunoSEQ multiplex PCR assay. Following the manufacturer's protocol, the hsTCRB Kit was used to amplify rearranged TCR beta chain sequences. TCRB libraries were sequenced on an Illumina MiSeq. As for the authors' bioinformatics: The proprietary platform of the kit vendor was used for demultiplexing, trimming and gene mapping. TCRdb carries this immuneACCESS record with in-frame sequences only. Its versions omit some clonotypes, under half of them owing to an unresolved V gene in the studies checked, with the rest unexplained. The V and J calls and clone size are taken from that table; D and trimming were inferred from the DNA. For this sample the table gives about 51,000 clones, of which over 65% were detected only once. The ten largest clones add up to approximately 1.8% of the sample. The CDR3 numbers 15 residues from cysteine through phenylalanine. The read is trimmed to its CDR3 DNA, 45 bases read in frame from base 1. As encoded in the germline V gene (reference sequence), CDR1 is SGHNT while CDR2 is YYREEE. The junction shows trimming of 0 bases on V and 1 base on J, plus 10 bases between the germline ends.

In the paper's terms, the time point label means: baseline, week 1 (first vaccination visit). Taken with the paper, the label for treatment or condition translates to: pre-vaccination baseline after standard-of-care therapy. Newly diagnosed WHO grade 3 or 4 IDH1-mutant astrocytomas showing loss of nuclear ATRX were present in the donors. The samples were drawn from NOA16, a multicentre, single-arm, open-label phase I trial in Germany that tested a mutant IDH1 peptide vaccine in humans for the first time. Visit V03 blood draws served as the baseline sample for immunogenicity testing. The DNeasy Blood and Tissue Kit was used to extract genomic DNA from EDTA blood for TCRB sequencing.

The receptor's source is a woman between 40 and 50 years old with glioma. The sequence links TRBV5-4 to TRBJ1-1; no D gene call is confident. This material consisted of PBMCs, taken from a glioma patient treated with radiotherapy, temozolomide or both. The CDR3 reads as follows: CASSLGGLKNTEAFF. The nucleotide sequence is given as TGTGCCAGCAGCTTGGGAGGACTGAAGAACACTGAAGCTTTCTTT.